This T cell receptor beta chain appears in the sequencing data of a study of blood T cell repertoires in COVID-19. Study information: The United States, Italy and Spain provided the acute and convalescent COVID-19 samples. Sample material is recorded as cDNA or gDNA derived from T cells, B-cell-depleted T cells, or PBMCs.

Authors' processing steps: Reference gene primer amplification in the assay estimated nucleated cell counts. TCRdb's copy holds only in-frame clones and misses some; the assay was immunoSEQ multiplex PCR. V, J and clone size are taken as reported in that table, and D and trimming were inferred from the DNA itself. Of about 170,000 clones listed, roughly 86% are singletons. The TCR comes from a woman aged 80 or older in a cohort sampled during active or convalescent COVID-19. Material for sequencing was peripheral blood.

CDR3 bases: TGTGCCTGGAGGGGAGGGCGGTACAATGAGCAGTTCTTC. Translated, it gives CAWRGGRYNEQFF. V is TRBV30 and J is TRBJ2-1, with 7 positions matching TRBD2. The ends lost 3 bases at V and 4 bases at J; junction bases unmatched: 3. Germline assignment: CDR1 GTSNPN and CDR2 SVGIG (reference sequence). CDR3 length: 13 amino acids.